The source of this TCR beta chain is a study of cytomegalovirus exposure and HLA in healthy donors. Study-wide results and caveats: Earlier results showed most TCR beta V segments being productive about 90% or about 30% of the time. For most subjects, TCR beta sequences were reported to predict HLA-A and HLA-B alleles with accuracy.

PCR was performed using 60 Vbeta and 13 Jbeta primers. In the source study's methods: In a later analysis, the count reached approximately 80 million unique TCR beta chains, with around 11 million shared. The protocol was immunoSEQ multiplex PCR, while the TCRdb copy is restricted to in-frame clones and leaves out a portion. That table furnishes V, J and clone size, whereas the DNA furnished D and trimming. Of about 150,000 clones listed, 70% to 85% were seen once; the top ten hold about 6.1%. About this clone: The target antigen is unknown.

Germline V lookup: CDR1 SGHDT, CDR2 YYEEEE. Between the trimmed V and J ends, which lost 0 bases and 8 bases, there was a span of 14 bases. The CDR3 contains 15 residues. As for the donors, each was a healthy bone marrow donor. The specimen was PBMCs. The V gene is TRBV5-6, the J gene TRBJ1-4, with D maybe TRBD1 (6 bases). The TCR originated in a woman in her forties or fifties in good health and CMV-seropositive. In DNA, the CDR3 is TGTGCCAGCAGCTTGGTCAGGGAGGGGGGAGAAAAACTGTTTTTT. Translated, it gives CASSLVREGGEKLFF. The variable domain in full, with the rest retrieved from reference TRBV5-6 and TRBJ1-4, is DAGVTQSPTHLIKTRGQQVTLRCSPKSGHDTVSWYQQALGQGPQFIFQYYEEEERQRGNFPDRFSGHQFPNYSSELNVNALLLGDSALYLCASSLVREGGEKLFFGSGTQLSVL.